The next 32 T cell receptor beta chains were all read from a single sample in a study of technical replicates of blood from a few donors. Libraries were prepared by immunoSEQ multiplex PCR; TCRdb keeps only in-frame clonotypes and omits some of them. The sample includes approximately 94,000 clones, less than 96% of them seen just once. Sequenced material: T cells isolated from PBMCs. These receptors came from a human donor in good health.

The chain recombines TRBV6-6 with TRBJ2-5; a weak D match, TRBD2 (5 bases). V gave up 2 bases and J gave up 3 bases, with 16 bases separating them. The CDR3 loop spans 16 amino acids. Germline assignment: CDR1 MNHNY and CDR2 SVGAGI (reference sequence). The CDR3 loop reads CASSYVKRKREETQYF. In DNA, the CDR3 is TGTGCCAGCAGTTACGTAAAGCGGAAGAGGGAAGAGACCCAGTACTTC.

V gene TRBV5-4 combines with J gene TRBJ2-7; perhaps TRBD1 as D (5 bases). V was pared by 2 bases and J by 9 bases, with 15 bases between. Germline assignment: CDR1 SGHNT and CDR2 YYREEE (reference sequence). The CDR3 is 13 residues long. CDR3 loop: CASSFQGGVGQYF. Here the CDR3 DNA reads TGTGCCAGCAGCTTTCAGGGTGGCGTCGGGCAGTACTTC.

This chain uses TRBV4-3 with TRBJ1-4; TRBD1 agrees at 8 bases. The trim removed 1 base at V and 5 bases at J, leaving 6 bases unmatched. The CDR3 sequence is 16 residues long. CDR1 and CDR2 from the germline V gene are LGHNA and YSLEER. CDR3 DNA: TGCGCCAGCAGCCAAGGGCTAGGACAGGGCAATGAAAAACTGTTTTTT. It specifies CASSQGLGQGNEKLFF.

The chain combines TRBV29-1 with TRBJ2-3, with a tentative D call TRBD1 (5 bases). Per the germline V gene, CDR1 is SQVTM and CDR2 is ANQGSEA. The V gene lost 7 bases and the J gene lost 4 bases, with 18 bases spanning the gap. This CDR3 has 14 residues. CDR3 in amino acids: CSARKVGDADTQYF. DNA of the CDR3: TGCAGCGCCCGCAAAGTAGGGGATGCAGATACGCAGTATTTT.

The chain has TRBV18 and TRBJ2-7; D not resolved. The V and J ends lost 2 bases and 2 bases respectively, with 7 bases between them. CDR1 is KGHSH, CDR2 LQKENI, per germline. There are 13 residues in the CDR3. The CDR3 reads CASSPTETYEQYF. For the CDR3, the DNA is TGTGCCAGCTCACCAACAGAAACCTACGAGCAGTACTTC.

V gene TRBV7-3 combines with J gene TRBJ1-1, with 9 nucleotides matching TRBD1. The CDR3 is 15 residues long. Germline CDR1 and CDR2: SGHTA and FQGTGA. The V gene end was trimmed by 5 bases and the J gene end by 11 bases; junction bases not matched to a gene: 15. The CDR3 nucleotides are TGTGCCAGCAGCCTGGGACAGGGACCTTTGCAAGTGGCTTTCTTT. Protein: CASSLGQGPLQVAFF.

The gene calls are TRBV28 and TRBJ2-1; 10 bases map to TRBD2. CDR1 is MDHEN, CDR2 SYDVKM, per germline. V trimming: 3 bases; J trimming: 0 bases; junction bases outside the gene matches: 14. The CDR3 has 20 amino acids. CDR3 sequence: CASSFSSGGYRLSSYNEQFF. CDR3 sequence (DNA): TGTGCCAGCAGTTTTTCTAGCGGGGGTTATCGTCTTAGCTCCTACAATGAGCAGTTCTTC.

The V and J genes are TRBV7-9 and TRBJ1-4; D unclear. The germline CDR1 and CDR2 sequences are SEHNR and FQNEAQ (reference sequence). Trimming left V 11 bases short and J 3 bases short, with 13 bases between. The CDR3 runs to 13 residues. CDR3 region: CASGGRSNEKLFF. CDR3 coding DNA: TGTGCCTCGGGAGGACGGTCTAATGAAAAACTGTTTTTT.

The rearrangement uses TRBV5-1 and TRBJ2-1, with TRBD2 identical over 9 bases. The trim removed 0 bases at V and 8 bases at J, leaving 6 bases unmatched. Germline V gene data show CDR1 as SGHRS and CDR2 as YFSETQ. The CDR3 runs to 15 residues. In DNA form, the CDR3 reads TGCGCCAGCAGCTTGGAGGGCGGGAGGGCCTATGAGCAGTTCTTC. Translated, it gives CASSLEGGRAYEQFF. The full variable domain, rest sourced from reference TRBV5-1 and TRBJ2-1, is KAGVTQTPRYLIKTRGQQVTLSCSPISGHRSVSWYQQTPGQGLQFLFEYFSETQRNKGNFPGRFSGRQFSNSRSEMNVSTLELGDSALYLCASSLEGGRAYEQFFGPGTRLTVL.

J is TRBJ2-3 and V is TRBV5-1; TRBD1 might be the D (5 bases). Trimming shortened V by 0 bases and J by 3 bases, and 11 bases separated the two germline ends. The CDR3 runs 15 residues. Looked up from germline, CDR1 is SGHRS and CDR2 is YFSETQ. CDR3 in DNA: TGCGCCAGCAGCTTGGGACAGTTCGCGACAGATACGCAGTATTTT. Translation: CASSLGQFATDTQYF.

V is TRBV13 and J is TRBJ2-3; D might be TRBD1 (5 bases). The length of the CDR3 is 15 residues. Germline V gives CDR1 PRHDT, CDR2 FYEKMQ (reference sequence). V was trimmed by 5 bases and J by 0 bases, leaving 12 bases between them. In nucleotides, the CDR3 is TGTGCCAGCAGCCCCCAAGGGGTTAGCACAGATACGCAGTATTTT. Translated: CASSPQGVSTDTQYF.

The gene calls are TRBV9 and TRBJ1-4, with D unclear. The germline CDR1 and CDR2 sequences are SGDLS and YYNGEE. The CDR3 loop spans 16 amino acids. The germline V and J ends were trimmed by 0 bases and 7 bases, with 16 bases remaining between them. CDR3 in DNA: TGTGCCAGCAGCGTAGGGGTGTCTGAGAGAGGTGAAAAACTGTTTTTT. Its translation is CASSVGVSERGEKLFF. Full variable domain (missing parts from reference TRBV9 and TRBJ1-4): DSGVTQTPKHLITATGQRVTLRCSPRSGDLSVYWYQQSLDQGLQFLIQYYNGEERAKGNILERFSAQQFPDLHSELNLSSLELGDSALYFCASSVGVSERGEKLFFGSGTQLSVL.

The V gene is TRBV27, the J gene TRBJ1-5; D might be TRBD1 (6 bases). The germline V and J ends were trimmed by 6 bases and 0 bases, with 9 bases remaining between them. CDR1 and CDR2 (germline): MNHEY, SMNVEV (reference sequence). The CDR3 totals 14 residues. In DNA form, the CDR3 reads TGTGCCAGCAGCGGACAGAATAGCAATCAGCCCCAGCATTTT. Translated, it gives CASSGQNSNQPQHF.

This chain joins TRBV5-6 and TRBJ2-7, with TRBD2 matching over 10 bases. The CDR3 spans 14 residues. The germline V gene has CDR1 SGHDT and CDR2 YYEEEE. The ends lost 3 bases at V and 5 bases at J; junction bases unmatched: 5. CDR3 bases: TGTGCCAGCAGCTCCCTAGCGGGAGTAGACGAGCAGTACTTC. This codes for CASSSLAGVDEQYF.

The chain combines TRBV6-5 with TRBJ1-4; 9 nucleotides agree with TRBD1. After removal of 8 bases from V and 7 bases from J, the junction contained 5 bases not matched to a gene. From germline, CDR1 is MNHEY and CDR2 SVGAGI. The CDR3 has 13 residues. CDR3 coding DNA: TGTGCCAGCGGCAGGGACAGGGCTGAAAAACTGTTTTTT. Its protein is CASGRDRAEKLFF.

The chain uses TRBV6-1 and TRBJ1-2, with 10 bases lining up with TRBD1. There are 14 residues in the CDR3. CDR1 MNHNS and CDR2 SASEGT come from the germline V gene. The V gene end was trimmed by 8 bases and the J gene end by 6 bases; junction bases not matched to a gene: 9. In DNA, the CDR3 is TGTGCCAGCCTGAAGGGGACAGGGGCTCATGGCTACACCTTC. Amino acids: CASLKGTGAHGYTF.

The J gene is TRBJ2-1, the V gene TRBV5-4; TRBD2 aligns across 7 bases. Germline V CDR1 and CDR2: SGHNT, YYREEE (reference sequence). The CDR3 runs to 14 residues. With V trimmed by 1 base and J by 8 bases, 6 bases remained unmatched. The CDR3 is CASSLPGLVHEQFF. The CDR3 DNA reads TGTGCCAGCAGCTTGCCCGGACTAGTACATGAGCAGTTCTTC.

The V call is TRBV5-4, the J call TRBJ1-1; 12 bases match TRBD1. Germline V lookup: CDR1 SGHNT, CDR2 YYREEE (reference sequence). The V gene end was trimmed by 9 bases and the J gene end by 5 bases; junction bases not matched to a gene: 17. This CDR3 comprises 17 residues. The CDR3 here is CAINTPGQGAQGTEAFF. In nucleotides, the CDR3 is TGTGCCATCAATACACCGGGACAGGGGGCGCAGGGGACTGAAGCTTTCTTT.

In regard to this clone: Other DNA sequences in the same sample also yield this CDR3. The genes are TRBV19 and TRBJ1-3; no clear D. CDR1 is LNHDA and CDR2 is SQIVND in the germline V gene (reference sequence). The CDR3 is made up of 14 amino acids. V lost 0 bases to trimming and J lost 0 bases, with 3 bases between them. CDR3 DNA: TGTGCCAGTAGTATAGACAGCTCTGGAAACACCATATATTTT. Translation: CASSIDSSGNTIYF.

The chain employs TRBV13 and TRBJ2-1; D is undetermined. The CDR3 is 14 residues long. Germline V gene data show CDR1 as PRHDT and CDR2 as FYEKMQ (reference sequence). V lost 3 bases and J 1 base, leaving 7 bases between the germline ends. The CDR3 sequence is CASSFRSSYNEQFF. The CDR3 DNA reads as TGTGCCAGCAGCTTCAGATCGTCCTACAATGAGCAGTTCTTC.

V usage is TRBV7-6 and J usage is TRBJ2-3; 8 positions match TRBD2. The CDR3 length is 16 residues. J gave up 4 bases and V 4 bases, and 10 bases lay outside the gene matches. Germline values: CDR1 SGHVS, CDR2 FNYEAQ. The DNA of the CDR3 is TGTGCCAGCAGCTATCCGGCGGGAGGCCCCCCAGATACGCAGTATTTT. Protein: CASSYPAGGPPDTQYF.

J is TRBJ1-5 and V is TRBV6-5, with D tentatively TRBD1 (5 bases). Trimming cost V 8 bases and J 5 bases, with 10 bases left between them. This CDR3 region has 12 residues. Germline V gene lookup returns CDR1 MNHEY and CDR2 SVGAGI. CDR3 sequence reads: CASGTGDQPQHF. Here the CDR3 DNA reads TGTGCCAGCGGCACAGGAGATCAGCCCCAGCATTTT.

The rearrangement uses TRBV2 and TRBJ2-3; D unclear. Germline loops: CDR1 SNHLY, CDR2 FYNNEI. The CDR3 loop spans 11 amino acids. V lost 5 bases, J lost 6 bases, and 6 bases lay in between. DNA of the CDR3: TGTGCCAGCAGTCCCAGGGATACGCAGTATTTT. It is translated as CASSPRDTQYF.

This clone was counted once. The chain has TRBV14 and TRBJ2-5; TRBD2 matches 9 bases. V shed 4 bases, J shed 2 bases, and the junction held 17 bases outside the gene matches. Germline CDR1 SGHDN, CDR2 FVKESK. The CDR3 loop spans 19 amino acids. CDR3 sequence (DNA): TGTGCCAGCAGCCCAAGATACATTCCGAGCGGGAGGCAACAAGAGACCCAGTACTTC. Translated: CASSPRYIPSGRQQETQYF.

The chain links TRBV9 to TRBJ2-1; 8 bases agree with TRBD2. Trimming cost V 0 bases and J 3 bases; bases outside gene matches: 2. Germline V gene data show CDR1 as SGDLS and CDR2 as YYNGEE. This CDR3 is 15 amino acids long. The CDR3 here is CASSVELAVYNEQFF. The CDR3 coding sequence is TGTGCCAGCAGCGTAGAACTAGCGGTCTACAATGAGCAGTTCTTC.

J is TRBJ1-4 and V is TRBV6-1, with 8 bases fitting TRBD1. The CDR3 covers 15 residues. Trimming cost V 4 bases and J 8 bases; bases outside gene matches: 9. From germline, CDR1 is MNHNS and CDR2 SASEGT. The CDR3 DNA reads as TGTGCCAGCAGTGGACAGGGGAAAAAGCGCGAAAAACTGTTTTTT. As protein: CASSGQGKKREKLFF.

The chain is built from TRBV5-1 and TRBJ1-2; D gene unclear. The germline gives CDR1 SGHRS, CDR2 YFSETQ. Deletions cut 3 bases from V and 9 bases from J, with 12 bases between. The CDR3 sequence is 12 residues long. CDR3 protein: CASSSERGRYTF. In DNA form, the CDR3 reads TGCGCCAGCAGCTCGGAACGTGGGCGCTACACCTTC.

V gene TRBV30 combines with J gene TRBJ2-7, with no clear D. V lost 5 bases and J lost 3, with 11 bases in between. The V gene's germline CDR1 is GTSNPN and CDR2 SVGIG (reference sequence). This CDR3 is 12 amino acids long. CDR3 in DNA: TGTGCCTGGCGACGGGTCCACTACGAGCAGTACTTC. This codes for CAWRRVHYEQYF.

This clone appeared once. This chain uses TRBV4-1 with TRBJ2-7; D not resolved. V shed 4 bases and J shed 2 bases, with 12 bases lying between them. This CDR3 has 14 amino acids. CDR1 and CDR2 from the germline V gene are MGHRA and YSYEKL. The CDR3 region has the DNA TGCGCCAGCAGCCCCAGTCCCCTGGCCTACGAGCAGTACTTC. Translated, it gives CASSPSPLAYEQYF.

The chain has TRBV5-5 and TRBJ1-2, with D unclear. Between the trimmed V and J ends, which lost 3 bases and 4 bases, there was a span of 7 bases. Germline V lookup: CDR1 SGHKS, CDR2 YYEKEE (reference sequence). The CDR3 runs 12 residues. This chain's CDR3 is CASSSSGYGYTF. DNA of the CDR3: TGTGCCAGCAGCTCCTCGGGCTATGGCTACACCTTC.

The V call is TRBV28, the J call TRBJ2-2; D is undetermined. This CDR3 is built from 15 residues. Trimming cost V 3 bases and J 0 bases, with 8 bases left between them. Germline-derived CDR1 and CDR2 are MDHEN and SYDVKM. CDR3 bases: TGTGCCAGCAGTTTGACACCCTCGAACACCGGGGAGCTGTTTTTT. It is translated as CASSLTPSNTGELFF.

The chain couples TRBV9 to TRBJ2-7; D is unclear. The CDR3 consists of 14 residues. Germline assignment: CDR1 SGDLS and CDR2 YYNGEE. V lost 0 bases, J lost 3 bases, and 10 bases lay in between. CDR3 DNA: TGTGCCAGCAGCGTAGGCGACGGAGACTACGAGCAGTACTTC. Protein sequence: CASSVGDGDYEQYF.